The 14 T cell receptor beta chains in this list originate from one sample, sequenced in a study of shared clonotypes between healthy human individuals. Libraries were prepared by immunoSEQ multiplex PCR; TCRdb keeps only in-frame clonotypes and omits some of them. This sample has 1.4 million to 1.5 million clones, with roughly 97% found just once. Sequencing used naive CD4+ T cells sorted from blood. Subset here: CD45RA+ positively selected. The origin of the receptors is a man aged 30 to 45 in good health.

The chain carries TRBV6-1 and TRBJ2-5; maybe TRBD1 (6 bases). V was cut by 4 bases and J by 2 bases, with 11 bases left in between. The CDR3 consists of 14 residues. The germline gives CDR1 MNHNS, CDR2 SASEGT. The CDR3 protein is CASSARGTQETQYF. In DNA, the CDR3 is TGTGCCAGCAGTGCGAGAGGGACACAAGAGACCCAGTACTTC.

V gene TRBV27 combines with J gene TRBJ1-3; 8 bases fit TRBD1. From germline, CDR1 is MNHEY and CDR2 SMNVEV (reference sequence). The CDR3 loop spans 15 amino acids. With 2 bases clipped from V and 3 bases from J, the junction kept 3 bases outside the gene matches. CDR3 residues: CASSLNRGFGNTIYF. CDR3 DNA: TGTGCCAGCAGTTTAAACAGGGGGTTTGGAAACACCATATATTTT.

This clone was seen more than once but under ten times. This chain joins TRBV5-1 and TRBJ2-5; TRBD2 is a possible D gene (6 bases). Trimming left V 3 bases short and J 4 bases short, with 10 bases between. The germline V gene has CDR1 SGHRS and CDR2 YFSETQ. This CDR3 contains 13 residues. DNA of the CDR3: TGCGCCAGCAGCTCGCCGGGGGTAGAGACCCAGTACTTC. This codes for CASSSPGVETQYF.

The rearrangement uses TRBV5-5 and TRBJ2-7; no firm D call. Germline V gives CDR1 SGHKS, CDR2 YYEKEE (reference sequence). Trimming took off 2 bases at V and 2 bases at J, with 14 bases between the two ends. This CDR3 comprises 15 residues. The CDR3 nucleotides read TGTGCCAGCAGCTTAAGGGATCCTTTACCCTACGAGCAGTACTTC. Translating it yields CASSLRDPLPYEQYF.

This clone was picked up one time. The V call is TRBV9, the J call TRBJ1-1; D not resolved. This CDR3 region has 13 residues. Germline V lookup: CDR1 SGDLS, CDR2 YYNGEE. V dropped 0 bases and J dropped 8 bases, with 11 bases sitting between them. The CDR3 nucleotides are TGTGCCAGCAGCGTAGCCTCGGGGAGGGAAGCTTTCTTT. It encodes CASSVASGREAFF.

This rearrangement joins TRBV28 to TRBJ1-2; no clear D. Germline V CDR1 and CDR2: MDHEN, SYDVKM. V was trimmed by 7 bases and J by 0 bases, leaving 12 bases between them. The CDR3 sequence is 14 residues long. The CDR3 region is CASTPHIANYGYTF. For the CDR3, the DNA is TGTGCCAGCACACCCCACATAGCTAACTATGGCTACACCTTC.

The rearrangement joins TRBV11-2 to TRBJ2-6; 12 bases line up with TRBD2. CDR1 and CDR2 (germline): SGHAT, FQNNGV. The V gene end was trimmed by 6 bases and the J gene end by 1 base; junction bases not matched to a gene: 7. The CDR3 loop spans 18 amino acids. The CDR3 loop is CASSSRLAGVSGANVLTF. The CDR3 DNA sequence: TGTGCCAGCAGTTCTCGACTAGCGGGAGTTTCTGGGGCCAACGTCCTGACTTTC.

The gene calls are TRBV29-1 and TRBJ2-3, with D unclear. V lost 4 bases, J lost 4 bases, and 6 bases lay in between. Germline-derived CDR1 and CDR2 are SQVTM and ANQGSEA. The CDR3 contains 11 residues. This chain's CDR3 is CSVGPPDTQYF. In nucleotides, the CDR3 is TGCAGCGTTGGACCCCCAGATACGCAGTATTTT.

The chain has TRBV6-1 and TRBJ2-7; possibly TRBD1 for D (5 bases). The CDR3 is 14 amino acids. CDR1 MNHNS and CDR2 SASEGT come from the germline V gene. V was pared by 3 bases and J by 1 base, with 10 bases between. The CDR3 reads CASSDRAVSYEQYF. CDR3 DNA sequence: TGTGCCAGCAGTGACAGGGCCGTTTCCTACGAGCAGTACTTC.

The DNA of the CDR3 is TGTGCCAGCAGTCGGGACAGGGCCACGAACACTGAAGCTTTCTTT. As protein: CASSRDRATNTEAFF. The V and J genes are TRBV6-5 and TRBJ1-1, with TRBD1 matching 9 bases. The germline gives CDR1 MNHEY, CDR2 SVGAGI. CDR3 length: 15 residues. V lost 5 bases and J lost 1; bases outside the gene matches: 5.

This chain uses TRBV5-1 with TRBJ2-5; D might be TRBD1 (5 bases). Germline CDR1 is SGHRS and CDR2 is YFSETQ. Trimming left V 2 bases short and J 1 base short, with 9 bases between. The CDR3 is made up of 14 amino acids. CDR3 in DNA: TGCGCCAGCAGCTTAACAGGTTTCCAAGAGACCCAGTACTTC. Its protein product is CASSLTGFQETQYF.

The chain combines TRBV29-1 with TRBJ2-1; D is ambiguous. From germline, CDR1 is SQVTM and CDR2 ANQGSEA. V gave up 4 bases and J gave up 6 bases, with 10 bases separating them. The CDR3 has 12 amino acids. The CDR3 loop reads CSVGREVNEQFF. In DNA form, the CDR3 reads TGCAGCGTTGGGAGAGAAGTCAATGAGCAGTTCTTC.

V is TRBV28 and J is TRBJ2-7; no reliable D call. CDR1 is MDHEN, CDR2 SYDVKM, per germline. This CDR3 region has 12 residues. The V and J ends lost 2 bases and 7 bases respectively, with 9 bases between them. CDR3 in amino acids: CASSLVGFEQYF. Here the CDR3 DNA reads TGTGCCAGCAGTTTAGTCGGGTTTGAGCAGTACTTC.

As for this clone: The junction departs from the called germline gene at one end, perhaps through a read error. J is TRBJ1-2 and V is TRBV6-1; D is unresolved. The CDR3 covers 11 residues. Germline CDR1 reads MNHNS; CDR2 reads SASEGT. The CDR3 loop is CASSEAQPAGF. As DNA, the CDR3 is TGTGCCAGCAGTGAAGCCCAACCGGCAGGCTTC.